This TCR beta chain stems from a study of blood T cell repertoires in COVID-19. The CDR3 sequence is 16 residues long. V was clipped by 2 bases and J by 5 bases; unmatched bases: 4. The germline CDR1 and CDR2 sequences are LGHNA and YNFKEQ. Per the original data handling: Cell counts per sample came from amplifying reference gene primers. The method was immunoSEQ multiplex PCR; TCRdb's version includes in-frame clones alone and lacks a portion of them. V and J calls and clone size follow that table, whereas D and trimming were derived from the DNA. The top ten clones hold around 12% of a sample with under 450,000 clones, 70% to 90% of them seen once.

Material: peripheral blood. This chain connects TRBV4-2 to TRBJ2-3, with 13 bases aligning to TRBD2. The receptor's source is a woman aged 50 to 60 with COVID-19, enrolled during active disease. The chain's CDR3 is CASSQRTSGGQDTQYF. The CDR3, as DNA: TGTGCCAGCAGCCAACGGACTAGCGGGGGACAAGATACGCAGTATTTT.